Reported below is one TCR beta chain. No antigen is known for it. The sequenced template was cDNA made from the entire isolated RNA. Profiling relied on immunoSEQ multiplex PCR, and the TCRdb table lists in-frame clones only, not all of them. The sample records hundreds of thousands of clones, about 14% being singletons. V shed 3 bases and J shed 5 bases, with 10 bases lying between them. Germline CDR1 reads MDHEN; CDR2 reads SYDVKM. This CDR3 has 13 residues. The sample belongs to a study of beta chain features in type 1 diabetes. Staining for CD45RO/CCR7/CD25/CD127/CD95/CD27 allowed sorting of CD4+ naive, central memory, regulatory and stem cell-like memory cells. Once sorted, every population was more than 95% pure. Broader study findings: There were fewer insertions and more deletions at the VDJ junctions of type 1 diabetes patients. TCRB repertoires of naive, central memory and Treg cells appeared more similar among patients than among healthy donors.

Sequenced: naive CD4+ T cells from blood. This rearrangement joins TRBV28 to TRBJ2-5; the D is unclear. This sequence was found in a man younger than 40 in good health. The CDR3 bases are TGTGCCAGCAGTTTGGAAGCGACTGAGACCCAGTACTTC. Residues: CASSLEATETQYF.